Each of the 14 T cell receptor beta chains below was sequenced from the same sample in a study of T cell changes during pregnancy in multiple sclerosis. Only in-frame clones appear in the TCRdb table, and some are missing; sequencing was by immunoSEQ multiplex PCR. The sample lists about 100,000 clones, 90% to 95% seen once, with 1.2% in the top ten. Source: peripheral blood, taken in the second trimester of pregnancy. The receptors originated from a female donor with multiple sclerosis, enrolled in a pregnancy study.

The chain links TRBV30 to TRBJ1-5; tentatively, D is TRBD1 (5 bases). Deletions cut 0 bases from V and 7 bases from J, with 10 bases between. Germline CDR1 reads GTSNPN; CDR2 reads SVGIG (reference sequence). The CDR3 covers 13 residues. CDR3 DNA: TGTGCCTGGAGTGTACAGGTCGGACAGCCCCAGCATTTT. It codes for CAWSVQVGQPQHF.

This chain joins TRBV6-1 and TRBJ2-5; the match to TRBD1 covers 7 bases. Looked up from germline, CDR1 is MNHNS and CDR2 is SASEGT. V lost 8 bases to trimming and J lost 6 bases; unmatched junction nucleotides: 9. This CDR3 spans 13 amino acids. In DNA, the CDR3 is TGTGCCAGCTCGATCGACAGGGTAAAGACCCAGTACTTC. It is translated as CASSIDRVKTQYF.

In this sample, this clone turned up a few times. The rearrangement joins TRBV18 to TRBJ1-5, with D hard to call. The germline V gene encodes CDR1 KGHSH and CDR2 LQKENI. V dropped 5 bases and J dropped 0 bases, with 14 bases sitting between them. The CDR3 sequence is 16 residues long. The CDR3: CASSAHSGYSNQPQHF. In DNA form, the CDR3 reads TGTGCCAGCTCAGCCCACAGTGGCTATAGCAATCAGCCCCAGCATTTT.

This clone was counted a single time. The chain is built from TRBV19 and TRBJ2-3; TRBD2 agrees at 9 bases. J lost 0 bases, V lost 3 bases, and 4 bases had no gene match. The CDR3 is 16 residues long. The germline V gene has CDR1 LNHDA and CDR2 SQIVND (reference sequence). The CDR3, as DNA: TGTGCCAGTAGTATTCTAGCGGGAACTAGCACAGATACGCAGTATTTT. This sequence encodes CASSILAGTSTDTQYF.

The chain links TRBV5-3 to TRBJ2-1; TRBD2 matches 12 bases. TRBV5-3 is placed among ORFs of uncertain function. CDR3 length: 17 residues. V gave up 0 bases and J gave up 9 bases; unmatched junction bases: 10. The CDR3 nucleotides read TGTGCCAGAAGCTTGGTCCTAGCGGGGGGGCCGGGTAGTGAGCAGTTCTTC. Protein: CARSLVLAGGPGSEQFF.

The chain employs TRBV9 and TRBJ1-5; the match to TRBD1 covers 8 bases. Losses at the gene ends were 0 bases for V and 4 bases for J; bases not matched to a gene: 3. The CDR3 contains 15 residues. In germline, CDR1 is SGDLS, CDR2 YYNGEE. CDR3 coding DNA: TGTGCCAGCAGCGTAGGGACAGGGAGAAATCAGCCCCAGCATTTT. Translating gives CASSVGTGRNQPQHF.

The chain uses TRBV27 and TRBJ2-7, with 11 bases aligning to TRBD1. Trimming cost V 8 bases and J 2 bases; bases outside gene matches: 8. Germline CDR1 and CDR2: MNHEY and SMNVEV (reference sequence). The CDR3 sequence is 15 residues long. The CDR3 loop is CASGTGTGGPYEQYF. Here the CDR3 DNA reads TGTGCCAGCGGCACCGGGACAGGGGGACCCTACGAGCAGTACTTC.

The chain couples TRBV2 to TRBJ1-1; the D gene is possibly TRBD1 (6 bases). Per the germline V gene, CDR1 is SNHLY and CDR2 is FYNNEI. Trimming took off 3 bases at V and 0 bases at J, with 17 bases between the two ends. The CDR3 loop spans 17 amino acids. The DNA of the CDR3 is TGTGCCAGCAGTGAGCCGACAGGTTCCTACATGAACACTGAAGCTTTCTTT. Translating gives CASSEPTGSYMNTEAFF. The variable domain in full, with the rest retrieved from reference TRBV2 and TRBJ1-1, is EPEVTQTPSHQVTQMGQEVILRCVPISNHLYFYWYRQILGQKVEFLVSFYNNEISEKSEIFDDQFSVERPDGSNFTLKIRSTKLEDSAMYFCASSEPTGSYMNTEAFFGQGTRLTVV.

This chain connects TRBV5-6 to TRBJ1-1; tentative D call: TRBD1 (6 bases). Trimming left V 5 bases short and J 4 bases short, with 21 bases between. This CDR3 spans 16 amino acids. Germline CDR1 is SGHDT and CDR2 is YYEEEE. CDR3 protein: CASSYGRGRGGTEAFF. The CDR3 region has the DNA TGTGCCAGCAGTTATGGAAGGGGAAGGGGGGGCACTGAAGCTTTCTTT.

The V gene is TRBV15, the J gene TRBJ2-7; TRBD1 matches 8 bases. The ends lost 3 bases at V and 6 bases at J; junction bases unmatched: 7. The CDR3 contains 14 residues. Germline V gene data show CDR1 as LNHNV and CDR2 as YYDKDF (reference sequence). CDR3 coding DNA: TGTGCCACCAGCAGGTCGGGCGGACAGGGCGAGCAGTACTTC. Its protein product is CATSRSGGQGEQYF.

CDR3 DNA sequence: TGTGCCACTAGTAGGGGGACGACAGGGGGCATCGGGGAGCTGTTTTTT. Translated: CATSRGTTGGIGELFF. The rearrangement joins TRBV14 to TRBJ2-2, with TRBD1 matching over 10 bases. The CDR3 contains 16 residues. In germline, CDR1 is SGHDN, CDR2 FVKESK. After removal of 10 bases from V and 7 bases from J, the junction contained 15 bases not matched to a gene.

This chain uses TRBV25-1 with TRBJ2-7, with TRBD2 as a possible D gene (6 bases). The CDR3 contains 12 residues. The germline CDR1 and CDR2 sequences are MGHDK and SYGVNS. Trimming took 6 bases from V and 6 from J, leaving 12 bases between them. The CDR3 sequence: CASRGGGGEQYF. The CDR3 DNA is TGTGCCAGCAGGGGAGGCGGAGGCGAGCAGTACTTC.

The J gene is TRBJ1-1, the V gene TRBV28, with D perhaps TRBD1 (5 bases). Trimming cost V 6 bases and J 0 bases, with 11 bases left between them. Germline loops: CDR1 MDHEN, CDR2 SYDVKM. The CDR3 has 14 residues. The CDR3 is CASRLGLLNTEAFF. CDR3 coding DNA: TGTGCCAGCAGGCTGGGACTGTTGAACACTGAAGCTTTCTTT.

This chain uses TRBV5-1 with TRBJ1-3, with D possibly matching TRBD1 (5 bases). The CDR3 totals 15 residues. Per germline, CDR1 SGHRS and CDR2 YFSETQ. V was cut by 0 bases and J by 0 bases, with 7 bases left in between. CDR3 bases: TGCGCCAGCAGCTTGGCCGACAGCTCTGGAAACACCATATATTTT. Its protein product is CASSLADSSGNTIYF.